This T cell receptor (beta chain) was profiled in a study of response to subunit inactivated influenza vaccine. Overall study results and limits: Few new T cells, the authors suggested, are recruited by each seasonal influenza vaccination.

This clonotype was detected a few times. Its antigen is currently unknown. TCRdb reprocessed the RT-PCR reads via MiXCR and lists one record per CDR3 protein. The table shows roughly 520,000 distinct CDR3 sequences, with about 25% occurring only once. Sequenced here: CD4+ T cells sorted from PBMCs, sampled 5 days after vaccination. This clonotype was obtained from a man over 45 who received an inactivated influenza vaccine.

DNA of the CDR3: TGTGCCAGCAGTTTCGGGGAGACAGACACCCAGTACTTC. It specifies CASSFGETDTQYF. This chain uses TRBV12-3 or TRBV12-4 with TRBJ2-7, with D perhaps being TRBD1 or TRBD2 (5 bases each). Trimming took off 3 bases at V and 10 bases at J, with 16 bases between the two ends. The CDR3 totals 13 residues.